This is a list of T cell receptor beta chains from one sample in a study of blood T cells in healthy people across ages. One entry per CDR3 protein results from TCRdb running MiXCR on the 5' RACE reads. The sample records 900,000 to 950,000 distinct CDR3 sequences, 25% to 30% being singletons. The data also belong to a second study, concerning T cells of mothers and their children.

The sequenced sample consisted of blood. These receptors were collected from a woman aged 40 to 50 in good health. CDR3s leave out the opening cysteine and the closing phenylalanine or tryptophan.

V | CDR3
TRBV28 | ASSLRGPMNEQY
TRBV12-3/TRBV12-4 | ASTLRGLQETQY
TRBV28 | ASISGVGWTEAF
TRBV7-9 | ASSLAVTGRNTEAF
TRBV5-1 | ASSLGQGQNYGYT
TRBV7-6 | ASSLYGTAPVETQY
TRBV27 | ASSIRQGYQETQF
TRBV11-3 | ASSQSGTGGNYGYT
TRBV6-2/TRBV6-3 | VSSWAGGPSYNEQF
TRBV7-3 | ASSSGGSVVETQY
TRBV3-1 | ASSPRRGGETQY
TRBV28 | ASSPGLAGGASSYNEQF
TRBV30 | AWRSLGIHLYEQY
TRBV2 | ASRLGGLAEETQY
TRBV12-3/TRBV12-4 | ASTPAMGRGENIQY
TRBV28 | ASSFQEFGSNSPLH
TRBV19 | ASSMAAENSYEQY